These T cell receptor beta chains were read from a single sample in a study of T cells in Graves' hyperthyroidism and ophthalmopathy. TCRdb independently ran MiXCR on the multiplex PCR reads; one entry per CDR3 protein. The sample consists of fewer than 650,000 distinct CDR3 sequences, 40% to 50% of them appearing once. Sequenced: peripheral blood or thyroid tissue (not recorded which). The receptors shown here come from an adult woman with Graves' disease, either hyperthyroidism or ophthalmopathy (not recorded which). Both conserved end residues are part of each CDR3. A D gene is named only where the DNA matches it firmly. Rows give clone size only sometimes, using once, few, many, or a class for an expanded clone.

TRBJ1-1 | few | - | TRBV10-3 | TGTGCCATCAGTGAAATGAACACTGAAGCTTTCTTT | CAISEMNTEAFF
TRBJ1-5 | - | TRBD1 | TRBV10-3 | TGTGCCATCAGTGAGTCGCGGGGGGCAGGGGGTCAGCCCCAGCATTTT | CAISESRGAGGQPQHF
TRBJ2-5 | many | TRBD2 | TRBV4-3 | TGCGCCAGCAGCCAAGAAGTAGCGGGAGAGACCCAGTACTTC | CASSQEVAGETQYF
TRBJ1-2 | - | - | TRBV2 | TGTGCCAGCAGACCCGGGACACACTATGGCTACACCTTC | CASRPGTHYGYTF
TRBJ1-4 | - | - | TRBV7-9 | TGTGCCAGCAGCCGCGGGTGGGGCGAAAAACTGTTTTTT | CASSRGWGEKLFF
TRBJ1-1 | many | - | TRBV6-5 | TGTGCCAGCAGTTACTCGGCCAGGCGACTCGAAGCTTTCTTT | CASSYSARRLEAFF
TRBJ2-7 | many | - | TRBV2 | TGTGCCAGCAACTCAGGGAAATACGAGCAGTACTTC | CASNSGKYEQYF
TRBJ1-1 | - | - | TRBV14 | TGTGCCAGCAGCCGGGGGATCATGAACACTGAAGCTTTCTTT | CASSRGIMNTEAFF
TRBJ2-7 | - | TRBD2 | TRBV13 | TGTGCCAGCACCCAGGGACTAGCGGGAGACGAGCAGTACTTC | CASTQGLAGDEQYF
TRBJ1-2 | - | - | TRBV2 | TGTGCCAGCAGTACCGACATAAACTATGGCTACACCTTC | CASSTDINYGYTF
TRBJ1-1 | many | - | TRBV7-9 | TGTGCCAGCAGCTCCCAGGGGCTGGAGCACACTGAAGCTTTCTTT | CASSSQGLEHTEAFF
TRBJ2-5 | - | TRBD2 | TRBV11-1 | TGTGCCAGCAGCTTACTAGCGGGCAACCAAGAGACCCAGTACTTC | CASSLLAGNQETQYF
TRBJ2-7 | once | - | TRBV4-1 | TGCGCCAGCAGCCAAGGCGCGACAACAAGGTGGAGCTCCTACGAGCAGTACTTC | CASSQGATTRWSSYEQYF
TRBJ1-2 | - | TRBD1 | TRBV7-2 | TGTGCCAGCAGCTTTACTCGCTCTGGGGACAGGGTTGGTGGCTACACCTTC | CASSFTRSGDRVGGYTF
TRBJ2-7 | - | - | TRBV5-4 | TGTGCCAGCAGCCCCCGACCGACAGGTTCCTACGAGCAGTACTTC | CASSPRPTGSYEQYF
TRBJ2-7 | few | - | TRBV29-1 | TGCAGCGCATTGAATATCTACGAGCAGTACTTC | CSALNIYEQYF
TRBJ1-6 | - | - | TRBV10-3 | TGTGCCACCAGTGAGTCGGGCCAATATAATTCACCCCTCCACTTT | CATSESGQYNSPLHF
TRBJ1-6 | many | TRBD1 | TRBV20-1 | TGCAGTGCTAGATCGGGACAGGGAAATTCACCCCTCCACTTT | CSARSGQGNSPLHF
TRBJ2-5 | - | TRBD2 | TRBV7-2 | TGTGCCAGCAGCAGACTAGCAATCCAAGAGACCCGGTACTTC | CASSRLAIQETRYF
TRBJ1-1 | many | - | TRBV25-1 | TGTGCCAGCAGACTGTTGAACACTGAAGCTTTCTTT | CASRLLNTEAFF
TRBJ1-2 | - | - | TRBV29-1 | TGCAGCTTGGTAGCCGCTAACTATGGCTACACCTTC | CSLVAANYGYTF
TRBJ2-6 | - | - | TRBV29-1 | TGCAGCGCCCGGACATCGAGCTCTGGGGCCAACGTCCTGACTTTC | CSARTSSSGANVLTF
TRBJ1-4 | once | - | TRBV20-1 | TGCAGTGCTAGTGTGCCTCAGGGTCGTGAAAAACTGTTTTTT | CSASVPQGREKLFF
TRBJ2-2 | - | - | TRBV7-8 | TGTGCCAGCAGCACTCAGGTGGTTCTCAGCACCGGGGAGCTTTTTTTT | CASSTQVVLSTGELFF
TRBJ1-1 | - | - | TRBV7-9 | TGTGCCAGCAGCCGTCCGGGGGTGAGCACTGAAGCTTTCTTT | CASSRPGVSTEAFF
TRBJ2-2 | - | TRBD2 | TRBV7-6 | TGTGCCAGCAGCCAACTAGCGGGAGCAGGCACCGGGGAGCTGTTTTTT | CASSQLAGAGTGELFF
TRBJ1-3 | - | - | TRBV7-2 | TGTGCCAACAGTCTGACATCTAGCTCTGGAAACACCATATATTTT | CANSLTSSSGNTIYF
TRBJ1-5 | few | TRBD1 | TRBV25-1 | TGTGCCAGCAGTGACAAGGGGGCCAATCAGCCCCAGCATTTT | CASSDKGANQPQHF
TRBJ1-1 | many | TRBD1 | TRBV10-3 | TGTGCCATCACTTTCGGGACAGGAGGGAACACTGAAGCTTTCTTT | CAITFGTGGNTEAFF
TRBJ1-1 | many | - | TRBV6-5 | TGTGCCAGCATCAGGGCCCCCACGGCGCCTAGCATGAACACTGAAGCTTTCTTT | CASIRAPTAPSMNTEAFF
TRBJ2-5 | - | - | TRBV25-1 | TGTGCTAGACCGTCTAGTGGGATAGAGACCCAGTACTTC | CARPSSGIETQYF
TRBJ1-4 | few | - | TRBV2 | TGTGCCAGCCTCGGGCCATCAAGGAATGAAAAACTGTTTTTT | CASLGPSRNEKLFF
TRBJ1-1 | - | - | TRBV9 | TGTGCCAGCAGCGAAGGCCGATCTGAAGCTTTCTTT | CASSEGRSEAFF
TRBJ1-1 | - | - | TRBV6-2/TRBV6-3 | TGTGCCAGCAGACCCCAAGGGATACACACTGAAGCTTTCTTT | CASRPQGIHTEAFF
TRBJ2-5 | - | - | TRBV7-2 | TGCGCCAGCAGCTTGGAACCCAACAAGGAGACCCAGTACTTC | CASSLEPNKETQYF
TRBJ2-2 | - | - | TRBV19 | TGTGCCAGTAGTATAGTCGCGAACACCGGGGAGCGAGGTGCGGGCTTCGGGGAGCTGTTTTTT | CASSIVANTGERGAGFGELFF
TRBJ2-3 | - | - | TRBV20-1 | TGCAGTGCCCCGAGCATGGGTGCGCAGTATTTT | CSAPSMGAQYF
TRBJ1-2 | few | - | TRBV2 | TGTGCCAGCAGCGCGGACGGCTATGGCTACACCTTC | CASSADGYGYTF
TRBJ1-6 | many | - | TRBV20-1 | TGCAGTGCTAGAGAGGTCTCTGGGACCGACAATTCACCCCTCCACTTT | CSAREVSGTDNSPLHF